One sample yielded the 27 T cell receptor beta chains listed below, sequenced in a study of T cell changes during pregnancy in multiple sclerosis. TCRdb keeps only in-frame clones here, not all; method: immunoSEQ multiplex PCR. There are about 93,000 clones in the sample; 91% occur only once, and over 1.5% lies in the top ten. Sequences were derived from peripheral blood, sampled after pregnancy. The receptors shown here come from a female donor in good health, enrolled as a control in a pregnancy study.

The V call is TRBV20-1, the J call TRBJ2-7, with 7 bases fitting TRBD2. The CDR3 length is 11 residues. Per the germline V gene, CDR1 is DFQATT and CDR2 is SNEGSKA (reference sequence). Trimming took 7 bases from V and 5 from J; bases not matched to a gene: 5. The CDR3 sequence is CSGGGRNEQYF. CDR3 DNA sequence: TGCAGTGGGGGGGGACGAAACGAGCAGTACTTC.

This clone appeared a single time. The V and J genes are TRBV11-2 and TRBJ1-1; no definite D call. The germline V and J ends were trimmed by 1 base and 4 bases, with 13 bases remaining between them. This CDR3 is built from 15 residues. CDR1 is SGHAT and CDR2 is FQNNGV in the germline V gene. The CDR3 bases are TGTGCCAGCAGCTTAGCGGCCAACCGGGGCACTGAAGCTTTCTTT. Its translation is CASSLAANRGTEAFF.

The chain employs TRBV10-3 and TRBJ2-2; TRBD2 matches 11 bases. The junction had 10 bases not matched to a gene; V was cut back by 4 bases and J by 3 bases. The germline CDR1 and CDR2 sequences are ENHRY and SYGVKD. The CDR3 is 18 residues long. In nucleotides, the CDR3 is TGTGCCATCAGTGCCTCCGGTAGCGGGGGGGTCGACACCGGGGAGCTGTTTTTT. Translation gives CAISASGSGGVDTGELFF.

The chain joins TRBV7-9 to TRBJ2-5, with a possible D match to TRBD2 (6 bases). V was cut by 9 bases and J by 2 bases, with 10 bases left in between. The CDR3 contains 12 residues. Germline V CDR1 and CDR2: SEHNR, FQNEAQ (reference sequence). The chain's CDR3 is CASREEQETQYF. CDR3 bases: TGTGCCAGTAGGGAGGAACAAGAGACCCAGTACTTC.

The chain uses TRBV4-3 and TRBJ2-3; 7 bases match TRBD1. V lost 3 bases to trimming and J lost 9 bases; unmatched junction nucleotides: 6. Germline lookup yields CDR1 LGHNA and CDR2 YSLEER. The CDR3 length is 13 residues. CDR3 in amino acids: CASSHKTGDTQYF. In DNA form, the CDR3 reads TGCGCCAGCAGCCACAAAACAGGGGACACGCAGTATTTT.

This chain links TRBV7-2 with TRBJ2-1; TRBD2 matches 12 bases. The V gene's germline CDR1 is SGHTA and CDR2 FQGNSA. The length of the CDR3 is 15 residues. J lost 7 bases, V lost 5 bases, and 6 bases had no gene match. The CDR3 here is CASSVTSGGGNEQFF. The CDR3 coding sequence is TGTGCCAGCAGCGTGACTAGCGGGGGAGGTAATGAGCAGTTCTTC.

This clone was observed a single time. CDR3 bases: TGTGCCAGCTCACCCTCACAGGGTGACGCTTTCTTT. It codes for CASSPSQGDAFF. The chain joins TRBV18 to TRBJ1-1; D is perhaps TRBD1 (6 bases). The V end lost 3 bases, the J end lost 11 bases, and 13 bases lay between the germline ends. Germline loops: CDR1 KGHSH, CDR2 LQKENI. The CDR3 is 12 amino acids.

The V call is TRBV28, the J call TRBJ1-4; D unclear. This CDR3 spans 12 amino acids. Germline CDR1 and CDR2: MDHEN and SYDVKM. Trimming shortened V by 5 bases and J by 7 bases, and 8 bases separated the two germline ends. This chain's CDR3 is CASSPYSEKLFF. The CDR3 nucleotides read TGTGCCAGCAGTCCCTATAGTGAAAAACTGTTTTTT.

This chain links TRBV4-2 with TRBJ2-1, with 9 bases matching TRBD2. Losses at the gene ends were 6 bases for V and 9 bases for J; bases not matched to a gene: 18. The CDR3 has 17 amino acids. The germline V gene encodes CDR1 LGHNA and CDR2 YNFKEQ. As DNA, the CDR3 is TGTGCCAGCAGGGGTCAGCTGGGTCTAGCGGGGCTCAGTGAGCAGTTCTTC. Translation: CASRGQLGLAGLSEQFF.

This chain joins TRBV6-5 and TRBJ1-5; no firm D call. CDR1 is MNHEY and CDR2 is SVGAGI in the germline V gene. The CDR3 contains 14 residues. The V end was cut by 0 bases, the J end by 6 bases, with 9 bases between. This CDR3 is CASSYSSNFQPQHF. CDR3 coding DNA: TGTGCCAGCAGTTACTCGAGCAATTTTCAGCCCCAGCATTTT.

This chain connects TRBV19 to TRBJ1-2; TRBD1 matches 10 bases. The V segment lost 6 bases and the J segment 6 bases; nucleotides outside the gene matches: 13. Germline lookup yields CDR1 LNHDA and CDR2 SQIVND (reference sequence). The CDR3 has 16 residues. This CDR3 reads CASRNANPGQGNGYTF. DNA for the CDR3: TGTGCCAGTAGAAACGCGAATCCGGGACAGGGGAATGGCTACACCTTC.

The CDR3 nucleotides read TGTGCCAGCAGTTTGACCGAGGGCTATGGCTACACCTTC. Its protein is CASSLTEGYGYTF. The rearrangement links TRBV27 to TRBJ1-2, with D hard to call. CDR3 length: 13 amino acids. The germline V gene has CDR1 MNHEY and CDR2 SMNVEV (reference sequence). Trimming removed 3 bases from V and 4 bases from J, with 9 bases in between.

This chain connects TRBV4-1 to TRBJ1-2, with D maybe TRBD1 (6 bases). The CDR3 loop spans 16 amino acids. Trimming shortened V by 4 bases and J by 0 bases, and 15 bases separated the two germline ends. The germline V gene encodes CDR1 MGHRA and CDR2 YSYEKL. CDR3 in DNA: TGCGCCAGCAGCCTATATCAGGGGCGAGCTAACTATGGCTACACCTTC. Protein product: CASSLYQGRANYGYTF.

The chain uses TRBV2 and TRBJ2-1; tentative D call: TRBD2 (6 bases). The V and J ends lost 5 bases and 7 bases respectively, with 18 bases between them. CDR1 and CDR2 (germline): SNHLY, FYNNEI. CDR3 length equals 15 residues. The chain's CDR3 is CASSFEEGRGNEQFF. CDR3 DNA: TGTGCCAGCAGTTTTGAGGAGGGACGTGGGAATGAGCAGTTCTTC.

This clone was recorded only once. The chain combines TRBV5-1 with TRBJ1-1, with 7 bases identical to TRBD1. V shed 6 bases, J shed 1 base, and the junction held 6 bases outside the gene matches. Germline V CDR1 and CDR2: SGHRS, YFSETQ. The CDR3 runs to 14 residues. Here the CDR3 reads CASNPTGKNTEAFF. CDR3 DNA sequence: TGCGCCAGCAACCCGACAGGGAAGAACACTGAAGCTTTCTTT. The whole variable domain, remainder taken from reference TRBV5-1 and TRBJ1-1, is KAGVTQTPRYLIKTRGQQVTLSCSPISGHRSVSWYQQTPGQGLQFLFEYFSETQRNKGNFPGRFSGRQFSNSRSEMNVSTLELGDSALYLCASNPTGKNTEAFFGQGTRLTVV.

V and J are TRBV7-9 and TRBJ1-5, with unresolved D. CDR1 is SEHNR, CDR2 FQNEAQ, per germline (reference sequence). The CDR3 loop spans 12 amino acids. The V and J ends lost 4 bases and 3 bases respectively, with 4 bases between them. CDR3 in amino acids: CASSSFNQPQHF. DNA of the CDR3: TGTGCCAGCAGCTCCTTCAATCAGCCCCAGCATTTT.

This sequence joins TRBV5-6 and TRBJ2-5; a weak D match, TRBD2 (6 bases). This CDR3 spans 12 amino acids. Trimming stripped 3 bases from V and 10 bases from J, with 13 bases between. CDR1 is SGHDT and CDR2 is YYEEEE in the germline V gene. CDR3 amino acids: CASSSSGGDQYF. The CDR3 bases are TGTGCCAGCAGCTCCTCCGGGGGAGACCAGTACTTC.

The genes are TRBV6-1 and TRBJ2-1; D unclear. V was clipped by 6 bases and J by 2 bases, with 8 bases between them. This CDR3 region has 13 residues. The V gene's germline CDR1 is MNHNS and CDR2 SASEGT. CDR3 nucleotides: TGTGCCAGCAGAAGACTTACCTACAATGAGCAGTTCTTC. It yields the protein CASRRLTYNEQFF.

The chain has TRBV5-6 and TRBJ2-7; a weak D match, TRBD1 (6 bases). Germline CDR1 and CDR2: SGHDT and YYEEEE. Trimming cost V 2 bases and J 4 bases, with 10 bases left between them. This CDR3 spans 13 amino acids. The CDR3 DNA sequence: TGTGCCAGCAGCTTACAGGGATGGTACGAGCAGTACTTC. It is translated as CASSLQGWYEQYF.

This chain uses TRBV2 with TRBJ1-2; D call uncertain. The CDR3 extends over 13 amino acids. Germline values: CDR1 SNHLY, CDR2 FYNNEI. V lost 1 base, J lost 4 bases, and 7 bases lay in between. Here the CDR3 reads CASSEVRSYGYTF. CDR3 coding DNA: TGTGCCAGCAGTGAAGTACGTAGCTATGGCTACACCTTC.

This clone was counted only a few times. The chain couples TRBV27 to TRBJ2-7; 7 bases fit TRBD1. The CDR3 is 12 amino acids. Trimming at V came to 8 bases and at J to 4 bases, leaving 5 bases not matched to a gene. Germline CDR1 and CDR2: MNHEY and SMNVEV (reference sequence). CDR3 protein: CASGDSLYEQYF. As DNA, the CDR3 is TGTGCCAGCGGGGACAGTCTATACGAGCAGTACTTC.

V gene TRBV18 combines with J gene TRBJ1-1; 9 bases match TRBD1. V was pared by 6 bases and J by 3 bases, with 5 bases of the junction left unmatched. This CDR3 spans 14 amino acids. From germline, CDR1 is KGHSH and CDR2 LQKENI. CDR3 in amino acids: CASSTGGADTEAFF. CDR3 sequence (DNA): TGTGCCAGCTCCACAGGGGGCGCAGACACTGAAGCTTTCTTT.

The chain couples TRBV27 to TRBJ1-2; D ambiguous. Trimming left V 3 bases short and J 4 bases short, with 12 bases between. This CDR3 region has 14 residues. Germline CDR1 is MNHEY and CDR2 is SMNVEV (reference sequence). The CDR3 nucleotides read TGTGCCAGCAGTTTCGCGGAGGGCGGCTATGGCTACACCTTC. Translation: CASSFAEGGYGYTF.

This rearrangement joins TRBV4-3 to TRBJ1-1; the D gene is possibly TRBD1 (5 bases). The V end was cut by 1 base, the J end by 4 bases, with 13 bases between. Germline CDR1 reads LGHNA; CDR2 reads YSLEER. The CDR3 has 15 residues. CDR3 in DNA: TGCGCCAGCAGCCAAGTTGGGGTGGGGGGCACTGAAGCTTTCTTT. This codes for CASSQVGVGGTEAFF.

The CDR3: CASGSHRGSDLMNTEAFF. The CDR3 DNA reads as TGTGCTAGTGGTTCCCACAGGGGCTCCGATCTTATGAACACTGAAGCTTTCTTT. The rearrangement joins TRBV12-5 to TRBJ1-1; 7 bases are shared with TRBD1. This CDR3 comprises 18 residues. The V segment lost 4 bases and the J segment 0 bases; nucleotides outside the gene matches: 14. Germline CDR1 reads LGHNT; CDR2 reads FRNRAP.

In this sample, this clone turned up once. V usage is TRBV6-5 and J usage is TRBJ2-7, with 7 bases lining up with TRBD2. Germline CDR1 reads MNHEY; CDR2 reads SVGAGI. The CDR3 contains 13 residues. V lost 8 bases and J lost 0; bases outside the gene matches: 4. Written as DNA, the CDR3 is TGTGCCAGCGTCCGGGGGGTCTCCTACGAGCAGTACTTC. Translating gives CASVRGVSYEQYF.

This clone has a single count. The gene calls are TRBV18 and TRBJ1-1; 9 positions match TRBD1. Germline V gene sequence: CDR1 KGHSH, CDR2 LQKENI. V shed 5 bases and J 5 bases; nucleotides not matched to a gene: 12. CDR3 size: 16 residues. The CDR3 bases are TGTGCCAGCTCATTTACAGGGGGCCCGGTCATAACTGAAGCTTTCTTT. Translating it yields CASSFTGGPVITEAFF.